Listed below are T cell receptor beta chains from one sample, sequenced in a study of cytomegalovirus exposure and HLA in healthy donors. The method was immunoSEQ multiplex PCR; TCRdb's version includes in-frame clones alone and lacks a portion of them. The sample lists roughly 220,000 clones; approximately 70% were seen once. The sample taken for sequencing was PBMCs. Receptor source: a man in his forties in good health and CMV-seropositive. Each CDR3 is given with its conserved first and last residue. A D gene is named only where the DNA matches it firmly. Size values are once, few and many counts, or a class for expanded clones, and some rows have none.

CDR3 protein,CDR3 DNA,V gene,D gene,clone size,J gene
CASSQRSGNTEAFF,TGCGCCAGCAGCCAGCGATCGGGGAACACTGAAGCTTTCTTT,TRBV5-1,-,few,TRBJ1-1
CASSSGQGGYGYTF,TGTGCCAGCAGCTCGGGACAGGGTGGATATGGCTACACCTTC,TRBV7-6,TRBD1,-,TRBJ1-2
CASSLGVGRGNTEAFF,TGTGCCAGCAGCTTAGGAGTAGGCAGGGGGAACACTGAAGCTTTCTTT,TRBV7-2,-,-,TRBJ1-1
CASSFRDRGLHYNSPLHF,TGTGCCAGCAGTTTCCGCGACAGGGGGCTACACTATAATTCACCCCTCCACTTT,TRBV27,TRBD1,once,TRBJ1-6
CASSAGGGGLSGNTIYF,TGTGCCAGCAGCGCCGGGGGAGGGGGACTCTCTGGAAACACCATATATTTT,TRBV9,-,-,TRBJ1-3
CASSSSGNNQPQHF,TGTGCCAGCAGTTCCTCAGGGAATAATCAGCCCCAGCATTTT,TRBV6-1,-,-,TRBJ1-5
CASKSETASLDGYTF,TGTGCCAGCAAATCCGAGACAGCGAGCCTCGATGGCTACACCTTC,TRBV21-1,-,-,TRBJ1-2
CASSSPAGLFNSPLHF,TGTGCCAGCAGTTCCCCCGCAGGGCTCTTTAATTCACCCCTCCACTTT,TRBV6-5,-,-,TRBJ1-6
CASSLRQGADYGYTF,TGTGCCAGCAGTTTAAGACAGGGGGCTGACTATGGCTACACCTTC,TRBV27,TRBD1,-,TRBJ1-2
CASSQDAASRELFF,TGCGCCAGCAGCCAAGATGCGGCTTCCAGGGAGCTGTTTTTT,TRBV4-1,-,-,TRBJ2-2